The 12 T cell receptor beta chains below all came from one sample that was sequenced in a study of blood T cell repertoires in COVID-19. Method: immunoSEQ multiplex PCR; TCRdb's copy keeps in-frame clones and lacks some. Of over 200,000 clones listed, under 90% are singletons. The sequenced sample consisted of PBMCs or T cells enriched from blood (not recorded which). Source of these receptors: a man between 60 and 75 years old who had recovered from COVID-19.

Details on this clone: Other DNA sequences in the sample encode the same CDR3. V usage is TRBV18 and J usage is TRBJ2-3, with 7 bases identical to TRBD1. The V gene end was trimmed by 4 bases and the J gene end by 1 base; junction bases not matched to a gene: 2. This CDR3 region has 14 residues. Germline V gives CDR1 KGHSH, CDR2 LQKENI. CDR3 sequence (DNA): TGTGCCAGCTCACAAGGACAGGGCACAGATACGCAGTATTTT. Protein product: CASSQGQGTDTQYF.

V gene TRBV25-1 combines with J gene TRBJ2-1; TRBD2 might be the D (6 bases). CDR1 is MGHDK and CDR2 is SYGVNS in the germline V gene. The V gene lost 1 base and the J gene lost 10 bases, with 14 bases spanning the gap. There are 14 residues in the CDR3. The CDR3 DNA is TGTGCCAGCAGTGAATCCCTGTGGGGAGGCGAGCAGTTCTTC. Protein product: CASSESLWGGEQFF.

V is TRBV2 and J is TRBJ2-3; 9 positions agree with TRBD1. Germline-derived CDR1 and CDR2 are SNHLY and FYNNEI. The CDR3 length is 15 residues. V was clipped by 11 bases and J by 4 bases; unmatched bases: 13. CDR3: CAGGKGTGGADTQYF. The CDR3 DNA is TGTGCCGGGGGGAAAGGAACAGGGGGCGCAGATACGCAGTATTTT.

The chain links TRBV6-5 to TRBJ1-1; the match to TRBD1 covers 9 bases. CDR3 length equals 15 residues. Trimming at V came to 6 bases and at J to 6 bases, leaving 11 bases not matched to a gene. Germline CDR1 MNHEY, CDR2 SVGAGI. The CDR3 here is CASSPSGQGTAEAFF. The DNA of the CDR3 is TGTGCCAGCAGCCCCTCCGGACAGGGGACCGCTGAAGCTTTCTTT.

The chain has TRBV7-3 and TRBJ2-5, with a tentative D call TRBD2 (5 bases). This CDR3 is 13 amino acids long. Trimming removed 3 bases from V and 7 bases from J, with 12 bases in between. CDR1 and CDR2 (germline): SGHTA, FQGTGA. The CDR3 region has the DNA TGTGCCAGCAGCTTTACTAGATTGGGGACCCAGTACTTC. It translates to CASSFTRLGTQYF.

This chain joins TRBV7-2 and TRBJ2-5, with D possibly TRBD1 on 7 matching bases. CDR3 length: 15 amino acids. CDR1 and CDR2 from the germline V gene are SGHTA and FQGNSA. V was cut by 6 bases and J by 3 bases, with 17 bases left in between. The CDR3: CASRTRQGGEETQYF. The CDR3 nucleotides are TGTGCCAGCAGAACTAGACAGGGCGGGGAAGAGACCCAGTACTTC.

The chain is built from TRBV19 and TRBJ1-1; 8 bases line up with TRBD1. The CDR3 contains 14 residues. The germline gives CDR1 LNHDA, CDR2 SQIVND (reference sequence). Germline trimming cut 3 bases from V and 4 bases from J; bases unmatched to any gene: 4. The CDR3 spells CASSILDRGTEAFF. CDR3 bases: TGTGCCAGTAGTATCCTTGACAGGGGCACTGAAGCTTTCTTT.

The chain has TRBV18 and TRBJ2-7; TRBD1 matches at 9 bases. J gave up 4 bases and V 3 bases, and 7 bases lay outside the gene matches. Germline CDR1 is KGHSH and CDR2 is LQKENI. This CDR3 contains 15 residues. The CDR3 DNA sequence: TGTGCCAGCTCACCCGGGGACAGGGCCAGGTACGAGCAGTACTTC. Amino acids: CASSPGDRARYEQYF.

The genes are TRBV28 and TRBJ1-2, with 7 nucleotides matching TRBD1. The germline V gene has CDR1 MDHEN and CDR2 SYDVKM. This CDR3 is built from 15 residues. Trimming removed 4 bases from V and 3 bases from J; junction bases left unmatched: 8. CDR3 loop: CASSSTGQTYYGYTF. In DNA form, the CDR3 reads TGTGCCAGCAGTTCCACGGGACAGACTTACTATGGCTACACCTTC.

This clone was detected only once. The chain joins TRBV24-1 to TRBJ2-3, with 11 bases aligning to TRBD2. Losses at the gene ends were 5 bases for V and 6 bases for J; bases not matched to a gene: 3. Germline values: CDR1 KGHDR, CDR2 SFDVKD. The CDR3 runs 14 residues. CDR3: CATSGSGGADTQYF. The CDR3 DNA sequence: TGTGCCACCAGTGGTAGCGGGGGGGCTGATACGCAGTATTTT.

The rearrangement joins TRBV2 to TRBJ1-1; D is possibly TRBD1 (5 bases). The CDR3 runs to 15 residues. V dropped 6 bases and J dropped 4 bases, with 18 bases sitting between them. Germline V gene data show CDR1 as SNHLY and CDR2 as FYNNEI. The CDR3 loop is CASRTIGGVSTEAFF. The DNA for the CDR3 is TGTGCCAGCAGAACCATAGGAGGGGTGAGCACTGAAGCTTTCTTT.

This clone occurred once. The CDR3 region has the DNA TGTGCCAGCAGCTCCCCCAGCGGGGGGGTTTCAGATACGCAGTATTTT. Its protein product is CASSSPSGGVSDTQYF. The V gene is TRBV13, the J gene TRBJ2-3; the match to TRBD2 covers 10 bases. The germline gives CDR1 PRHDT, CDR2 FYEKMQ (reference sequence). The CDR3 is 16 amino acids. V gave up 4 bases and J gave up 4 bases; unmatched junction bases: 8. Full variable domain (remainder filled in from reference TRBV13 and TRBJ2-3): AAGVIQSPRHLIKEKRETATLKCYPIPRHDTVYWYQQGPGQDPQFLISFYEKMQSDKGSIPDRFSAQQFSDYHSELNMSSLELGDSALYFCASSSPSGGVSDTQYFGPGTRLTVL.